This entry describes one TCR beta chain. V was trimmed by 6 bases and J by 1 base, leaving 10 bases between them. The germline V gene has CDR1 MGHRA and CDR2 YSYEKL. This CDR3 is built from 13 residues. This entry is derived from a study of CD8 T cells in Susac syndrome. Random hexamers served to reverse transcribe roughly 0.5 to 1 ug RNA. Each CDR3 protein gets one entry after TCRdb re-called the immunoSEQ multiplex PCR reads with MiXCR. The sample consists of more than 65,000 distinct CDR3 sequences, more than 85% of them appearing once. The clonotype originates from a human donor in good health. V and J are TRBV4-1 and TRBJ2-7; D is undetermined. Input material: CD8+ T cells from PBMCs. Written as DNA, the CDR3 is TGCGCCAGCAGTACATCAGCTTCCTACGAGCAGTACTTC. Translating it yields CASSTSASYEQYF.